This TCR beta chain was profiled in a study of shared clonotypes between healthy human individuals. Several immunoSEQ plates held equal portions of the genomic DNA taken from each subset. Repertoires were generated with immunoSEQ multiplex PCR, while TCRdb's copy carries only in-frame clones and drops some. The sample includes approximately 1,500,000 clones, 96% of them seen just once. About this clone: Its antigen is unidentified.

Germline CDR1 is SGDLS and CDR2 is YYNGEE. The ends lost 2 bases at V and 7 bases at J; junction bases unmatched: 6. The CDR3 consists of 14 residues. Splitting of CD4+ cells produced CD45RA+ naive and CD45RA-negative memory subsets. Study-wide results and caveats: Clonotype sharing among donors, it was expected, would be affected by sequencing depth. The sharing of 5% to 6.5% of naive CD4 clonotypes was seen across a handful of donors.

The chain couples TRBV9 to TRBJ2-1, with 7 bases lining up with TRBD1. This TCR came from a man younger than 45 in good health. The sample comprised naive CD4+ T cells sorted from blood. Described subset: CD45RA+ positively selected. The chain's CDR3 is CASSVTGTENEQFF. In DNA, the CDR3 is TGTGCCAGCAGCGTCACCGGGACAGAGAATGAGCAGTTCTTC.